The present TCR beta chain was sequenced within a study of regulatory T cells in long-lasting Graves disease. Libraries of TCR beta came from iRepertoire HTBI primers plus Arm-PCR of CDR3 regions. TCRdb redid the calling of the multiplex PCR reads with MiXCR, one entry per CDR3 protein. The repertoire has roughly 400,000 distinct CDR3 sequences, roughly 20% of them found once; the top ten carry less than 25%. The CDR3 is 16 amino acids. In this sample, this clonotype turned up a few times. Its antigen is still unknown. Study-level points and caveats: There was favoring of TRBV28, TRBJ1-2 and TRBJ2-5 in persistent disease.

Time point defined: persistent/refractory GD, antithyroid drugs over 5 years with positive TRAb. Preparation of the TCR library used RNA extracted from PBMCs. This TCR came from a female donor with Graves disease. The chain combines TRBV12-3 or TRBV12-4 with TRBJ2-5; D is ambiguous. The assigned J gene may be wrong: the sequence end matches TRBJ2-1 better. Source: peripheral blood mononuclear cells (PBMCs), taken when the disease was refractory, from a patient treated with antithyroid drugs. CDR3 loop: CASSPSEGGEVDEQFF. The CDR3 region has the DNA TGTGCCAGCAGTCCCTCTGAAGGCGGAGAGGTGGATGAGCAGTTCTTC.